This is a list of T cell receptor beta chains from one sample in a study of a mutant IDH1 vaccine in newly diagnosed glioma. Method: immunoSEQ multiplex PCR; TCRdb's copy keeps in-frame clones and lacks some. Among roughly 32,000 clones, around 83% were seen once, and the ten largest hold 9% to 10%. The specimen comprised peripheral blood mononuclear cells (PBMCs), sampled from a glioma patient treated with radiotherapy, temozolomide or both. These receptors were taken from a man aged 50-59 years with glioma. Some clones in this sample may be carry-over from other donors' samples. Each CDR3 is given with its conserved first and last residue. Each record gives: CDR3 length, clone size, J gene, D gene, V gene, CDR3 DNA, CDR3 protein. A D gene is named only where the DNA matches it firmly. Clone size appears in some rows only: once, few, many, or a class for an expanded clone.

len: 15
abundance: .
j_gene: TRBJ1-6
d_gene: .
v_gene: TRBV5-1
CDR3nt: TGCGCCAGCAGAGAGACCGGGACGGGGAATTCACCCCTCCACTTT
CDR3aa: CASRETGTGNSPLHF

len: 13
abundance: .
j_gene: TRBJ2-7
d_gene: .
v_gene: TRBV13
CDR3nt: TGTGCCAGCAGCTTAGGTGCCAGCTACGAGCAGTACTTC
CDR3aa: CASSLGASYEQYF

len: 16
abundance: .
j_gene: TRBJ1-4
d_gene: TRBD1
v_gene: TRBV18
CDR3nt: TGTGCCAGCTCACCTGGACAGGCGGGCACTAATGAAAAACTGTTTTTT
CDR3aa: CASSPGQAGTNEKLFF

len: 10
abundance: .
j_gene: TRBJ1-4
d_gene: .
v_gene: TRBV30
CDR3nt: TGTGCCTCTCGCGTTGAAAAACTGTTTTTT
CDR3aa: CASRVEKLFF

len: 19
abundance: .
j_gene: TRBJ2-1
d_gene: TRBD2
v_gene: TRBV7-8
CDR3nt: TGTGCCAGCAGCCCGGCAGTCGGACTAGGAAATTCCGGATACAATGAGCAGTTCTTC
CDR3aa: CASSPAVGLGNSGYNEQFF

len: 15
abundance: .
j_gene: TRBJ1-5
d_gene: .
v_gene: TRBV2
CDR3nt: TGTGCCAGCAGTGGGGGCTCCTATAGCAATCAGCCCCAGCATTTT
CDR3aa: CASSGGSYSNQPQHF

len: 14
abundance: .
j_gene: TRBJ1-3
d_gene: .
v_gene: TRBV5-4
CDR3nt: TGTGCCAGCAGCAGAGGGACATCTGGAAACACCATATATTTT
CDR3aa: CASSRGTSGNTIYF

len: 15
abundance: .
j_gene: TRBJ1-5
d_gene: .
v_gene: TRBV6-5
CDR3nt: TGTGCCAGCAGTCCTCTGAAGGGCTGGAATCAGCCCCAGCATTTT
CDR3aa: CASSPLKGWNQPQHF

len: 16
abundance: few
j_gene: TRBJ1-2
d_gene: .
v_gene: TRBV4-1
CDR3nt: TGCGCCAGCAGCCAAGCCAGGGGAAACGCTAACTATGGCTACACCTTC
CDR3aa: CASSQARGNANYGYTF

len: 14
abundance: .
j_gene: TRBJ1-5
d_gene: .
v_gene: TRBV10-3
CDR3nt: TGTGCCATCAGTCAGGAGTATAGCAATCAGCCCCAGCATTTT
CDR3aa: CAISQEYSNQPQHF

len: 16
abundance: .
j_gene: TRBJ2-6
d_gene: .
v_gene: TRBV5-4
CDR3nt: TGTGCCAGCAGCCTAACACTGCTTTCTGGGGCCAACGTCCTGACTTTC
CDR3aa: CASSLTLLSGANVLTF

len: 15
abundance: .
j_gene: TRBJ2-1
d_gene: .
v_gene: TRBV11-3
CDR3nt: TGTGCCAGCAGCCTCGGGACAACCTCCTACAATGAGCAGTTCTTC
CDR3aa: CASSLGTTSYNEQFF

len: 15
abundance: few
j_gene: TRBJ2-1
d_gene: TRBD1
v_gene: TRBV29-1
CDR3nt: TGCAGCGTGGGACAGGGGGGACTAGCTGTAGATGAGCAGTTCTTC
CDR3aa: CSVGQGGLAVDEQFF

len: 15
abundance: .
j_gene: TRBJ2-1
d_gene: TRBD2
v_gene: TRBV6-5
CDR3nt: TGTGCCAGCAGTGCAAGCGGGAGGGCCTACAATGAGCAGTTCTTC
CDR3aa: CASSASGRAYNEQFF

len: 14
abundance: once
j_gene: TRBJ1-6
d_gene: .
v_gene: TRBV30
CDR3nt: TGTGCCTGGAGCACAACGAAAAAAAATTCACCCCTCCACTTT
CDR3aa: CAWSTTKKNSPLHF

len: 16
abundance: .
j_gene: TRBJ2-2
d_gene: .
v_gene: TRBV10-3
CDR3nt: TGTGCCACGAGGGGAACAAGCGGGTCCGACACCGGGGAGCTGTTTTTT
CDR3aa: CATRGTSGSDTGELFF

len: 12
abundance: .
j_gene: TRBJ2-7
d_gene: TRBD2
v_gene: TRBV6-5
CDR3nt: TGTGCCTGCAGGGACTATGCCTACGAGCAGTACTTC
CDR3aa: CACRDYAYEQYF

len: 14
abundance: .
j_gene: TRBJ2-3
d_gene: TRBD1
v_gene: TRBV7-9
CDR3nt: TGTGCCAGCAGGCGGGACAGGGGAACAGATACGCAGTATTTT
CDR3aa: CASRRDRGTDTQYF

len: 16
abundance: .
j_gene: TRBJ1-3
d_gene: TRBD1
v_gene: TRBV9
CDR3nt: TGTGCCAGCAGCGTAACAGGGGGTACCTCTGGAAACACCATATATTTT
CDR3aa: CASSVTGGTSGNTIYF

len: 15
abundance: .
j_gene: TRBJ2-5
d_gene: .
v_gene: TRBV5-1
CDR3nt: TGCGCCAGCAGCTTGGCCCACACAGTTCAAGAGACCCAGTACTTC
CDR3aa: CASSLAHTVQETQYF

len: 15
abundance: .
j_gene: TRBJ1-1
d_gene: TRBD1
v_gene: TRBV7-2
CDR3nt: TGTGCCAGCAGCCACCCCCCCGGGACAGGGGGTTTGGCTTTCTTT
CDR3aa: CASSHPPGTGGLAFF

len: 20
abundance: .
j_gene: TRBJ2-1
d_gene: TRBD2
v_gene: TRBV4-3
CDR3nt: TGCGCCAGCAGCCAAGTAGGGACTAGCGGGATGATAGGGAAGGGCAATGAGCAGTTCTTC
CDR3aa: CASSQVGTSGMIGKGNEQFF

len: 15
abundance: .
j_gene: TRBJ2-6
d_gene: .
v_gene: TRBV19
CDR3nt: TGTGCCAGTAGTAATTTGGTATCTGGGGCCAACGTCCTGACTTTC
CDR3aa: CASSNLVSGANVLTF

len: 14
abundance: few
j_gene: TRBJ2-1
d_gene: TRBD1
v_gene: TRBV11-2
CDR3nt: TGTGCCAGCACCTACAAGGGGGCTTTTGAGGAGCAGTTCTTC
CDR3aa: CASTYKGAFEEQFF

len: 14
abundance: .
j_gene: TRBJ1-5
d_gene: .
v_gene: TRBV6-6
CDR3nt: TGTGCCAGCAGTTACTCGACAGAACGTCAGCCCCAGCATTTT
CDR3aa: CASSYSTERQPQHF

len: 15
abundance: once
j_gene: TRBJ2-2
d_gene: TRBD2
v_gene: TRBV4-2
CDR3nt: TGTGCCAGCAGCCGGGGGGTCCGGGAGGGCGGGGAGCTGTTTTTT
CDR3aa: CASSRGVREGGELFF

len: 13
abundance: few
j_gene: TRBJ2-1
d_gene: .
v_gene: TRBV7-2
CDR3nt: TGTGCCAGCAGCCCTCTCCGGGGAAATGAGCAGTTCTTC
CDR3aa: CASSPLRGNEQFF

len: 13
abundance: few
j_gene: TRBJ1-1
d_gene: .
v_gene: TRBV2
CDR3nt: TGTGCCAGCAGTGGGGACCAGAACACTGAAGCTTTCTTT
CDR3aa: CASSGDQNTEAFF

len: 15
abundance: .
j_gene: TRBJ2-2
d_gene: .
v_gene: TRBV6-1
CDR3nt: TGTGCCAGCAGAGGACTTTTACCCCCCCCCGGGGAGCTGTTTTTT
CDR3aa: CASRGLLPPPGELFF

len: 15
abundance: .
j_gene: TRBJ2-1
d_gene: TRBD1
v_gene: TRBV7-2
CDR3nt: TGTGCCAGCAGCATCACGACAGGGGGCTACAATGAGCAGTTCTTC
CDR3aa: CASSITTGGYNEQFF

len: 14
abundance: .
j_gene: TRBJ1-4
d_gene: TRBD1
v_gene: TRBV6-5
CDR3nt: TGTGCCAGCAGTCGGGGGACAGTAAATGAAAAACTGTTTTTT
CDR3aa: CASSRGTVNEKLFF

len: 14
abundance: .
j_gene: TRBJ1-1
d_gene: .
v_gene: TRBV5-1
CDR3nt: TGCGCCAGCAGCGAACAGGGTAGTCTTACTGAAGCTTTCTTT
CDR3aa: CASSEQGSLTEAFF

len: 13
abundance: .
j_gene: TRBJ2-7
d_gene: TRBD2
v_gene: TRBV4-3
CDR3nt: TGCGCCAGCAGCCGGACTAGCGTTAGCGAGCAGTACTTC
CDR3aa: CASSRTSVSEQYF